This TCR beta chain was sequenced for a study of blood T cell repertoires in COVID-19. The germline V and J ends were trimmed by 6 bases and 3 bases, with 12 bases remaining between them. Looked up from germline, CDR1 is SNHLY and CDR2 is FYNNEI. The CDR3 is 13 residues long. Clones were read by immunoSEQ multiplex PCR, and TCRdb kept only the in-frame ones, dropping some. Among 65,000 to 70,000 clones listed, 65% to 90% were seen once. What was sequenced was peripheral blood. The J gene is TRBJ2-7, the V gene TRBV2, with D maybe TRBD2 (5 bases). This clonotype was sampled from an older woman with acute or convalescent COVID-19. The CDR3 region is CASRTWTDYEQYF. DNA for the CDR3: TGTGCCAGCAGGACGTGGACTGACTACGAGCAGTACTTC.